The next 26 T cell receptor beta chains were all read from a single sample in a study of OX40 agonist ivuxolimab in advanced cancers. Clones were sequenced by immunoSEQ multiplex PCR, and TCRdb holds only the in-frame ones, with some missing. The sample records tens of thousands of clones, 91% being singletons. The input for sequencing was CD4+ or CD8+ T cells sorted from blood, taken in a trial of the OX40 agonist ivuxolimab. These receptors were obtained from an adult with an advanced solid tumor such as melanoma, head and neck, liver or kidney cancer.

The chain has TRBV7-2 and TRBJ2-5; no reliable D call. The CDR3 covers 14 residues. Germline CDR1 reads SGHTA; CDR2 reads FQGNSA. Trimming left V 4 bases short and J 5 bases short, with 14 bases between. CDR3 protein: CASSSDILRETQYF. The CDR3 coding sequence is TGTGCCAGCAGCTCTGACATCCTCAGGGAGACCCAGTACTTC. Together with reference TRBV7-2 and TRBJ2-5, the CDR3 gives the full variable domain: GAGVSQSPSNKVTEKGKDVELRCDPISGHTALYWYRQSLGQGLEFLIYFQGNSAPDKSGLPSDRFSAERTGGSVSTLTIQRTQQEDSAVYLCASSSDILRETQYFGPGTRLLVL.

The chain combines TRBV5-1 with TRBJ1-1; D gene unclear. CDR3 size: 14 residues. From germline, CDR1 is SGHRS and CDR2 YFSETQ. The germline V and J ends were trimmed by 1 base and 2 bases, with 9 bases remaining between them. The CDR3 loop is CASSLIQQNTEAFF. The CDR3 DNA is TGCGCCAGCAGCTTGATACAGCAAAACACTGAAGCTTTCTTT. The complete variable domain, with remaining parts taken from reference TRBV5-1 and TRBJ1-1, reads KAGVTQTPRYLIKTRGQQVTLSCSPISGHRSVSWYQQTPGQGLQFLFEYFSETQRNKGNFPGRFSGRQFSNSRSEMNVSTLELGDSALYLCASSLIQQNTEAFFGQGTRLTVV.

V usage is TRBV13 and J usage is TRBJ2-3; TRBD1 is a possible D gene (5 bases). There are 13 residues in the CDR3. Germline CDR1 is PRHDT and CDR2 is FYEKMQ (reference sequence). The ends were cut back, 4 bases at V and 4 bases at J, with 9 bases in the middle. The CDR3 DNA is TGTGCCAGCAGCTCGCTAGGGGCAGATACGCAGTATTTT. Amino acid sequence: CASSSLGADTQYF.

The chain recombines TRBV6-5 with TRBJ2-1, with a weak D call TRBD1 (6 bases). The V gene's germline CDR1 is MNHEY and CDR2 SVGAGI. This CDR3 region has 15 residues. V lost 5 bases and J lost 2, with 13 bases in between. CDR3 in amino acids: CASSPDRSTYNEQFF. The CDR3 bases are TGTGCCAGCAGTCCCGACAGGAGCACCTACAATGAGCAGTTCTTC.

In its sample, this clone was seen once. The junction departs from the called germline gene at one end, perhaps through a read error. The chain couples TRBV28 to TRBJ2-7; D not resolved. From germline, CDR1 is MDHEN and CDR2 SYDVKM. The CDR3 covers 13 residues. CDR3 in DNA: TGTGCCAGCAGCCCCGGGCCCACCTATGAGCAGTACTTC. Its protein product is CASSPGPTYEQYF.

The chain is built from TRBV19 and TRBJ2-7; D unresolved. From germline, CDR1 is LNHDA and CDR2 SQIVND (reference sequence). The CDR3 totals 14 residues. V lost 6 bases, J lost 0 bases, and 12 bases lay in between. CDR3 nucleotides: TGTGCCAGTAGCGTCGGCCGCTCCTCCTACGAGCAGTACTTC. The encoded protein is CASSVGRSSYEQYF.

The chain has TRBV5-6 and TRBJ2-7, with D unresolved. The ends were cut back, 3 bases at V and 4 bases at J, with 5 bases in the middle. Germline CDR1 reads SGHDT; CDR2 reads YYEEEE. The CDR3 loop spans 11 amino acids. CDR3 in DNA: TGTGCCAGCAGCTCGGCTTACGAGCAGTACTTC. Protein sequence: CASSSAYEQYF.

This chain joins TRBV5-6 and TRBJ2-3; 9 bases are a match to TRBD1. Germline loops: CDR1 SGHDT, CDR2 YYEEEE. The V segment lost 4 bases and the J segment 3 bases; nucleotides outside the gene matches: 9. The CDR3 loop spans 16 amino acids. CDR3 amino acids: CASSQEDRGITDTQYF. CDR3 DNA sequence: TGTGCCAGCAGCCAGGAGGACAGGGGAATTACAGATACGCAGTATTTT.

The V call is TRBV4-3, the J call TRBJ2-7, with D perhaps matching TRBD1 or TRBD2 (5 bases each). V was trimmed by 4 bases and J by 0 bases, leaving 13 bases between them. The germline V gene has CDR1 LGHNA and CDR2 YSLEER. The CDR3 is 15 amino acids. The CDR3 DNA follows: TGCGCCAGCAGCCCGGGACGCCTAAGCTCCTACGAGCAGTACTTC. It yields the protein CASSPGRLSSYEQYF.

In the case of this clone: At one boundary the junction diverges from the germline segment, which might be a read error. J is TRBJ2-7 and V is TRBV28; TRBD2 matches at 14 bases. CDR3 length equals 14 residues. Germline loops: CDR1 MDHEN, CDR2 SYDVKM. The CDR3 sequence: CASSPGTSGSRSSF. Here the CDR3 DNA reads TGTGCCAGCAGTCCCGGGACTAGCGGGAGTAGGTCGTCCTTC. The complete variable domain, with remaining parts taken from reference TRBV28 and TRBJ2-7, reads DVKVTQSSRYLVKRTGEKVFLECVQDMDHENMFWYRQDPGLGLRLIYFSYDVKMKEKGDIPEGYSVSREKKERFSLILESASTNQTSMYLCASSPGTSGSRSSFGPGTRLTVT.

The chain uses TRBV7-3 and TRBJ2-1; the match to TRBD2 covers 9 bases. CDR1 is SGHTA, CDR2 FQGTGA, per germline. The ends lost 5 bases at V and 7 bases at J; junction bases unmatched: 15. CDR3 length equals 17 residues. Here the CDR3 DNA reads TGTGCCAGCAGCCTCCCCCGGTCCGGGAGCGGGGGGAATGAGCAGTTCTTC. This encodes CASSLPRSGSGGNEQFF.

The rearrangement uses TRBV11-2 and TRBJ2-1, with 8 bases matching TRBD1. CDR1 and CDR2 (germline): SGHAT, FQNNGV. The V gene end was trimmed by 6 bases and the J gene end by 4 bases; junction bases not matched to a gene: 11. CDR3 length equals 16 residues. CDR3 loop: CASSQGAVVVYNEQFF. DNA of the CDR3: TGTGCCAGCAGTCAGGGGGCGGTGGTAGTATACAATGAGCAGTTCTTC.

The rearrangement joins TRBV28 to TRBJ1-2; TRBD1 agrees at 7 bases. V lost 3 bases, J lost 3 bases, and 1 base stayed unmatched. CDR3 size: 13 residues. CDR1 is MDHEN, CDR2 SYDVKM, per germline. The CDR3 DNA follows: TGTGCCAGCAGTTTCGGGACAGACTATGGCTACACCTTC. Its translation: CASSFGTDYGYTF.

This chain joins TRBV4-3 and TRBJ2-1, with 12 bases matching TRBD2. The CDR3 is made up of 15 amino acids. CDR1 and CDR2 from the germline V gene are LGHNA and YSLEER. The V and J ends lost 1 base and 7 bases, in that order; junction bases with no gene match: 2. This CDR3 is CASSQGLAGENEQFF. The CDR3 DNA sequence: TGCGCCAGCAGCCAAGGACTAGCGGGAGAAAATGAGCAGTTCTTC.

The CDR3 DNA reads as TGTGCCAGCAGCTCCGTACTAGCGGGAGAGAACGAGCAGTACTTC. Amino acids: CASSSVLAGENEQYF. This chain uses TRBV11-2 with TRBJ2-7; 11 positions agree with TRBD2. The CDR3 is 15 residues long. Germline trimming cut 4 bases from V and 5 bases from J; bases unmatched to any gene: 7. Germline CDR1 and CDR2: SGHAT and FQNNGV.

The genes are TRBV28 and TRBJ2-2, with TRBD2 as a possible D gene (6 bases). Germline CDR1 reads MDHEN; CDR2 reads SYDVKM. Trimming stripped 6 bases from V and 1 base from J, with 12 bases between. The CDR3 length is 15 residues. The DNA for the CDR3 is TGTGCCAGCAGGGACCGGGACTTGAACACCGGGGAGCTGTTTTTT. It is translated as CASRDRDLNTGELFF.

CDR3 sequence reads: CASSLGGGTQYF. CDR3 coding DNA: TGTGCCAGCAGCTTAGGGGGTGGTACGCAGTATTTT. The genes are TRBV11-2 and TRBJ2-3; D remains ambiguous. This CDR3 is 12 amino acids long. Germline CDR1 SGHAT, CDR2 FQNNGV. Trimming took off 1 base at V and 8 bases at J, with 7 bases between the two ends.

This clone came up once. The chain carries TRBV6-5 and TRBJ2-7, with 8 bases lining up with TRBD2. The CDR3 runs to 12 residues. J was trimmed by 2 bases and V by 8 bases; bases with no gene match: 2. In germline, CDR1 is MNHEY, CDR2 SVGAGI. The CDR3 DNA follows: TGTGCCAGCCGGACTAGCCCCTACGAGCAGTACTTC. Amino acids: CASRTSPYEQYF.

This chain joins TRBV1 and TRBJ1-6; the table's D call TRBD1 went unverified against the DNA. TRBV1 represents a pseudogene. The CDR3 contains 17 residues. CDR3 protein: CTSSPFLQGVNNSPLHF. The CDR3 coding sequence is TGCACCAGCAGCCCTTTCCTCCAGGGGGTCAATAATTCACCCCTCCACTTT.

The rearrangement joins TRBV7-3 to TRBJ2-4, with a possible D match to TRBD2 (6 bases). Trimming stripped 1 base from V and 0 bases from J, with 31 bases between. The V gene's germline CDR1 is SGHTA and CDR2 FQGTGA. This CDR3 contains 23 residues. In nucleotides, the CDR3 is TGTGCCAGCAGCTTAATAATCCTACGGCCTGGGAGGACTCGACAGCTAGCCAAAAACATTCAGTACTTC. It is translated as CASSLIILRPGRTRQLAKNIQYF.

The chain joins TRBV19 to TRBJ2-7, with TRBD1 matching over 8 bases. The V segment lost 3 bases and the J segment 4 bases; nucleotides outside the gene matches: 5. Germline loops: CDR1 LNHDA, CDR2 SQIVND (reference sequence). CDR3 length: 14 residues. The DNA for the CDR3 is TGTGCCAGTAGTATCGGACAGGGAGTATACGAGCAGTACTTC. Its translation is CASSIGQGVYEQYF.

This clone has a single count. This chain links TRBV9 with TRBJ2-1; perhaps TRBD2 as D (6 bases). The germline V gene encodes CDR1 SGDLS and CDR2 YYNGEE. V was pared by 4 bases and J by 4 bases, with 24 bases between. The CDR3 runs 18 residues. CDR3 nucleotides: TGTGCCAGCAGCATCTCCTTCCTTTGGGGGAGCGGGTACAATGAGCAGTTCTTC. Its translation is CASSISFLWGSGYNEQFF.

This clone was seen a single time. The chain uses TRBV28 and TRBJ2-1, with TRBD2 matching 11 bases. Trimming took 1 base from V and 5 from J; bases not matched to a gene: 10. The CDR3 runs 18 residues. The germline gives CDR1 MDHEN, CDR2 SYDVKM. The CDR3 DNA sequence: TGTGCCAGCAGTTTATTTACCGGGACTAGCGGATCCAACAATGAGCAGTTCTTC. Protein: CASSLFTGTSGSNNEQFF.

The V call is TRBV6-5, the J call TRBJ2-1; weak D call: TRBD2 (5 bases). This CDR3 is built from 16 residues. Germline V gives CDR1 MNHEY, CDR2 SVGAGI. The germline V and J ends were trimmed by 4 bases and 3 bases, with 16 bases remaining between them. The DNA of the CDR3 is TGTGCCAGCAGTTTTGGAGGTCGACCTAACTACAATGAGCAGTTCTTC. As protein: CASSFGGRPNYNEQFF.

The chain recombines TRBV2 with TRBJ2-1; TRBD2 aligns across 13 bases. The trim removed 8 bases at V and 7 bases at J, leaving 8 bases unmatched. CDR1 is SNHLY and CDR2 is FYNNEI in the germline V gene. The CDR3 totals 15 residues. CDR3 sequence (DNA): TGTGCCAGCCGTAGGGGGACTAGCGGGACGAATGAGCAGTTCTTC. Encoded protein: CASRRGTSGTNEQFF.

V usage is TRBV27 and J usage is TRBJ2-2, with 8 nucleotides matching TRBD2. This CDR3 has 17 amino acids. Germline V gene lookup returns CDR1 MNHEY and CDR2 SMNVEV (reference sequence). After removal of 5 bases from V and 3 bases from J, the junction contained 11 bases not matched to a gene. The CDR3 loop reads CASSRPGYGGDTGELFF. The CDR3 region has the DNA TGTGCCAGCAGTAGACCGGGTTACGGGGGGGACACCGGGGAGCTGTTTTTT.